This TCR beta chain originates from a study of T cells in Graves' hyperthyroidism and ophthalmopathy. General observations from the study: Using 13 V-J features, a model discriminated ophthalmopathy from stable hyperthyroidism.

RNA transcripts were the template for amplifying TCR beta CDR3 regions. Initially, a first-round RT-PCR of the TCR CDR3 employed the HTBI primer set. TCRdb re-analysed the multiplex PCR reads in MiXCR, keeping a single row per CDR3 protein. There are about 360,000 distinct CDR3 sequences in the sample; under 20% occur only once, and 3% to 4.5% lies in the top ten. V lost 0 bases, J lost 4 bases, and 9 bases lay in between. The germline CDR1 and CDR2 sequences are LGHDT and YNNKEL (reference sequence). The CDR3 is 14 amino acids. Concerning this clonotype: Its antigen remains unidentified.

Diagnosing involved the use of clinical symptoms, serum thyroxine and TRAb, thyroid ultrasound and orbital computed tomography. The J gene is TRBJ2-5, the V gene TRBV3-1; no clear D gene. The clonotype comes from a woman younger than 30 with Graves' hyperthyroidism. The sample comprised blood. The CDR3 DNA reads as TGTGCCAGCAGCCAAGAGGTGGGCAGAGAGACCCAGTACTTC. It is translated as CASSQEVGRETQYF.